This T cell receptor beta chain appears in the sequencing data of a study of shared clonotypes between healthy human individuals. Overall study: A donor's plate count was three for CD4 naive and three for CD4 memory; CD8 naive had two and CD8 memory one.

Sequencing used immunoSEQ multiplex PCR; TCRdb keeps in-frame clones, though not all of them. The sample has approximately 250,000 clones; 65% to 70% are singletons. Material: memory CD4+ T cells sorted from blood. Subset of the sample: CD45RA-negative fraction. This receptor was identified in a man aged 30-40 years in good health.

The CDR3 region has the DNA TGTGCCAGCAGCTATAACACCGGGGAGCTGTTTTTT. This encodes CASSYNTGELFF. This chain links TRBV11-3 with TRBJ2-2; unclear D gene. The ends were cut back, 4 bases at V and 2 bases at J, with 2 bases in the middle. The CDR3 is 12 amino acids. The germline CDR1 and CDR2 sequences are SGHNT and YENEEA.